This paragraph covers one T cell receptor (beta chain) sequence. Its antigen is currently not known. Per-base quality was not reported, and no clone a single base away is much larger than it. The method was the immunoSEQ multiplex PCR assay. For the multiplex PCR, a mixture combining 60 forward primers for TCR Vbeta segments and 13 reverse primers for TCR Jbeta segments was used. The CDR3 region of rearranged TCR beta genes was amplified from genomic DNA by a multiplex PCR assay. On the Illumina HiSeq System, the amplified TCR beta libraries were sequenced as 87-base-pair reads. On the study's bioinformatics: Across the 670 or so repertoires, a later analysis counted approximately 83 million unique TCR beta chains, 9.5 million to 12 million of which were shared by at least two donors. Raw reads were error-corrected and collapsed into unique sequences by a nearest-neighbor algorithm in which closely related sequences were merged to remove PCR and sequencing errors. Alignment of CDR3 sequences to IMGT reference sequences was used to assign V, D and J gene segments. For a sequence to be retained, a match of at least six nucleotides to both a V gene segment and a J gene segment was required. Rearrangements were classified as productive when the CDR3 lacked stop codons and remained in frame with V and J, and all other rearrangements were classified as non-productive. CDR3 was defined by IMGT convention, running from the second conserved V-encoded cysteine to the conserved J-encoded phenylalanine. Sequences without an unambiguous match to a single V gene segment were excluded from the earlier analysis of about 600 of the donors. An earlier analysis of 500 to 600 of the donors classified V segments as functional when productive rearrangements were above 56.7% and as segregating when the standard deviation between donors was above 5%. To diagnose cytomegalovirus status from the catalog of TCR beta chain sequences, a statistical classification framework was built. In a later analysis, V and J genes were assigned by comparing TCR nucleotide sequences against IMGT/GENE-DB human TR gene sequences. The TCRdist pipeline was used in a later analysis to assign CDR3 sequences and most-parsimonious VDJ recombination scenarios. In a later analysis, each TCR beta chain was defined by its CDR3 amino acid sequence together with its V-gene family, and reads lacking a unique V-gene family were excluded. As a way to deal with suspected cross-contamination and a sequencing artifact, a later analysis dropped 640 or so nucleotide sequences that were highly shared and had low generation probability. In a later analysis, a clonal expansion index for each public chain was calculated from normalized within-repertoire ranks of inferred template counts. A later analysis computed generation probabilities with a VDJ recombination model fitted to out-of-frame rearrangements, and checked the results against IGoR. A later analysis scored TCR-TCR, TCR-HLA and TCR-CMV co-occurrence with hypergeometric tests, applying a repertoire-size bias correction to TCR pairs. A later analysis estimated false discovery rates by permuting HLA or CMV assignments 20 times. In a later analysis, co-occurring TCRs were grouped using DBSCAN, with TCRdist sequence similarity added in when clustering inside HLA-allele-positive subsets. Co-occurrence clustering excluded repertoires with fewer than 30,000 or more than 120,000 public chains, plus five with anomalous nucleotide sharing. TCRdb took over this immuneACCESS table, retaining in-frame rearrangements with V and J assigned. Such tables are incomplete; in checked studies, under half of the missing clones stem from an unresolved V gene, and the remainder is unexplained. The D gene and trimming were derived from the DNA, and the V and J assignments and clone size from that table. Across this sample there are about 130,000 clones, with 74% seen only once. Roughly 4.5% of the sample goes to the ten largest clones.

The cohort comprised fewer than 750 healthy bone marrow donors. At the time of sampling, all cohort members were nominally healthy, though unrecorded immune exposures were likely present. The donor tested CMV seropositive and was one of the 289 seropositive cohort members. A peripheral blood sample was collected from each donor, and TCR beta sequencing was performed on peripheral blood mononuclear cells. Genomic DNA was extracted from the blood cell samples with the Qiagen DNeasy Blood Extraction Kit. The data stem from a study of cytomegalovirus exposure and HLA in healthy donors (dated by TCRdb to the late 2010s). At the level of the whole study: In an earlier analysis of 450 to 750 of the donors, approximately 300 Gb of sequence data and 117 million unique TCR beta sequences from some 170 million T cells were reported. Several DR-DQ haplotypes were handled as single units for association and clustering because linkage in the cohort was strong. Along with the roughly 610-subject first cohort, a separate validation cohort of over a hundred different subjects was used. All discovery cohort repertoires had been generated on a single sequencing platform. An early release that covered more than 550 HLA-typed donors contained about 300 gigabases of sequencing data and tens of millions of unique TCR sequences. A later analysis re-examined previously published TCR beta repertoires from more than 550 donors and added high-resolution HLA genotyping to investigate patterns of TCR occurrence. Across around 400 genotyped donors of the cohort, an average of about 240,000 unique TCR beta nucleotide sequences per donor were sequenced, and roughly 20% of those sequences were non-productive. The study was designed to test whether signatures of past pathogen exposure could be identified by cataloging public T cell receptors. To predict cytomegalovirus infection status, the study combined high-throughput TCR immunosequencing, statistical association of individual TCRs with disease status, and machine learning. Rather than drawing on any new phenotypic data, the later analysis identified candidate immune exposures from TCR beta sequences and the way those sequences occurred across donors. HLA typing covered class I and class II loci at four-digit resolution. The study profiled the T cell repertoires of around 700 subjects by immunosequencing and related them to cytomegalovirus serostatus. Typing coverage varied by locus: 629-630 donors for A, B, C, DRB1 and DQB1; approximately 500 for DQA1; around 570 for DPA1; 400 to 480 for DPB1. Donor age, sex, ethnicity and CMV serostatus were compiled alongside the repertoire data. To decide whether each TCR beta V gene segment behaved as functional or pseudogenic, an earlier analysis of approximately 620 of the donors relied on high-throughput TCR beta sequencing. Of the 300 to 500 genotyped donors, more than 75% were placed in the genetic ancestry cluster associated with self-reported Caucasian donors. A later genetic analysis used genome-wide SNP genotypes for about three fifths of the 666 donors, treating that subset as a discovery cohort.

Overall results and qualifications from the work: Because counts were too low, about 18 rarely observed V segments, including chromosome 9 orphons, were excluded from the earlier analysis of 587 of the donors. In vitro tests confirmed that a few of the cytomegalovirus-associated TCR beta chains recognize cytomegalovirus antigens. In both the original and validation cohorts, the classifier was reported to diagnose cytomegalovirus status with high specificity and sensitivity. Most CMV-associated TCR beta chains appeared to be HLA-restricted in a later analysis, and the HLA associations seemed to be driven largely by CMV exposure. In a later analysis, the rate of TCR association differed among HLA loci, with DRB1 alleles having the most associated TCRs and HLA-C alleles having the fewest. Some IMGT-functional V segments, including TRBV6-2 and TRBV6-3, could not be distinguished by the 87-base-pair reads and were therefore excluded. Assigning TCR associations to individual alleles was difficult when HLA alleles, especially DR and DQ, strongly co-occurred. In a later analysis, 15,000 to 20,000 TCR beta sequences were associated with specific HLA alleles at a false discovery rate of 0.05. In a later genetic analysis, fewer N-insertions in productive TCRs were reported among donors in an Asian-associated ancestry cluster than the roughly 710-donor mean. The authors suggested that the approach could potentially be extended to other disease states and immunological phenotypes. A further reported finding was that TCR beta sequences accurately predicted the HLA-A and HLA-B alleles for most subjects in the first cohort. The study gave a list of 150 to 200 TCR beta chains associated with cytomegalovirus. Compared with equally common non-associated chains, HLA-associated TCR beta chains in a later analysis were more clonally expanded and had lower generation probabilities. While some public TCRs were present in many individuals, most TCR sequences turned up only very rarely across donors. Broadly in line with IMGT annotations, most TCR beta V segments showed up in productive rearrangements about 90% or about 30% of the time in an earlier analysis of a few hundred of the donors. V-gene and J-gene trimming of TCR beta chains was associated with a missense DCLRE1C variant in a later genetic analysis, and the association was replicated in an independent cohort. Presence/absence analyses assumed roughly uniform sequencing depth across donors, an assumption that may not hold. A cluster of highly shared sequence variants was judged likely to be a technical artifact of the sequencing pipeline. In this cohort, only TCR beta chains were sequenced, and detectable features were limited by the absence of alpha or paired-chain data. Correlated functional status among segregating V segments might be attributable to linkage disequilibrium, but an unknown experimental factor could not be ruled out. The only immune exposure information available for the cohort was CMV serostatus. HLA typing was unavailable for some donors at each locus, so association tests used only the typed subset. Several of the top co-occurrence clusters appeared to be linked to parvovirus B19, influenza, CMV and Epstein-Barr virus, according to a later analysis.

In the germline V gene, CDR1 corresponds to SGHRS and CDR2 to YFSETQ. The CDR3, from cysteine to phenylalanine, totals 14 residues. Just CDR3 DNA is preserved here, 42 bases in frame from base 1. V was cut back by 0 bases and J by 2 bases, leaving a gap of 7 bases between them. Material: PBMCs. The TCR comes from a man aged 18 to 30 in good health and CMV-seropositive. This sequence uses TRBV5-1 and TRBJ2-3; no D gene can be assigned with confidence. CDR3 region: CASSLAQNTDTQYF. The DNA sequence follows: TGCGCCAGCAGCTTGGCACAGAACACAGATACGCAGTATTTT.